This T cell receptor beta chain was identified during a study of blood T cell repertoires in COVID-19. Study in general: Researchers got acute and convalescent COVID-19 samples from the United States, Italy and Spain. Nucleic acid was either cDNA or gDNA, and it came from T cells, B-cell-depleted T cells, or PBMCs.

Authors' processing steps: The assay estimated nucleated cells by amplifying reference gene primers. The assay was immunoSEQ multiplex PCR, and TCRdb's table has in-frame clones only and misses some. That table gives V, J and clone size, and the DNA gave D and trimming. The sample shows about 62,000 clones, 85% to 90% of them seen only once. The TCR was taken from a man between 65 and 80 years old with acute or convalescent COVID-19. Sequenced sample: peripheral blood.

The DNA of the CDR3 is TGTGCCAGCAGCCCCCCGATGAGGCATGAGCAGTTCTTC. Encoded protein: CASSPPMRHEQFF. The chain couples TRBV3-1 (or the pseudogene TRBV3-2) to TRBJ2-1; D is uncertain. Germline-derived CDR1 and CDR2 are LGHDT and YNNKEL (reference sequence). The CDR3 is 13 amino acids. Trimming cost V 4 bases and J 8 bases, with 12 bases left between them.